Shown below are 5 T cell receptor beta chains from a single sample sequenced in a study of vaccination and CD4 T cells after COVID-19. These TCRs are of unknown antigen specificity. Sequence data for DNA of cultured CD4+ T cells were generated by the Oncomine TCR Beta short-read assay. Each CDR3 protein is one row after TCRdb ran MiXCR on the PCR reads. This table holds some 13,000 distinct CDR3 sequences, 62% found once. Noted treatment: roughly ten-day PBMC culture with coronavirus spike peptide pools or control peptides (ViraFEST assay). The sample taken for sequencing was CD4+ T cells from blood, cultured in vitro. The receptors come from a human donor who had recovered from COVID-19.

The chain recombines TRBV20-1 with TRBJ1-6; 8 bases line up with TRBD1. The germline V gene encodes CDR1 DFQATT and CDR2 SNEGSKA (reference sequence). This CDR3 region has 14 residues. The ends lost 5 bases at V and 8 bases at J; junction bases unmatched: 8. The CDR3 DNA reads as TGCAGTGCTGGGGGACAGGTTACTGATTCACCCCTCCACTTT. This gives the protein CSAGGQVTDSPLHF.

In this sample, this clonotype turned up a few times. The chain couples TRBV20-1 to TRBJ2-1; 8 bases are a match to TRBD2. The germline V gene has CDR1 DFQATT and CDR2 SNEGSKA (reference sequence). The junction had 10 bases not matched to a gene; V was cut back by 1 base and J by 2 bases. CDR3 length: 17 residues. CDR3 sequence reads: CSARVLIAGPTYNEQFF. CDR3 nucleotide sequence: TGCAGTGCTAGAGTTTTGATAGCGGGGCCTACCTACAATGAGCAGTTCTTC.

This clonotype was observed once. The V and J genes are TRBV7-2 and TRBJ2-3; 8 bases are shared with TRBD1. Germline trimming cut 3 bases from V and 1 base from J; bases unmatched to any gene: 0. Germline-derived CDR1 and CDR2 are SGHTA and FQGNSA. The CDR3 totals 14 residues. CDR3: CASSLTGGTDTQYF. Here the CDR3 DNA reads TGTGCCAGCAGCTTGACAGGGGGCACAGATACGCAGTATTTT. Supplemented by reference TRBV7-2 and TRBJ2-3, the full variable domain reads GAGVSQSPSNKVTEKGKDVELRCDPISGHTALYWYRQSLGQGLEFLIYFQGNSAPDKSGLPSDRFSAERTGGSVSTLTIQRTQQEDSAVYLCASSLTGGTDTQYFGPGTRLTVL.

The chain recombines TRBV28 with TRBJ1-2; unclear D gene. Germline loops: CDR1 MDHEN, CDR2 SYDVKM. The CDR3 covers 13 residues. V lost 7 bases, J lost 5 bases, and 14 bases lay in between. The CDR3 is CASNPILGYGYTF. CDR3 coding DNA: TGTGCCAGCAACCCCATCTTAGGATATGGCTACACCTTC.

The CDR3 bases are TGTGCCATCAGCCCTAGCGGGAGCACTATGGATGAGCAGTTCTTC. Protein product: CAISPSGSTMDEQFF. J is TRBJ2-1 and V is TRBV10-3; TRBD2 aligns across 10 bases. CDR1 is ENHRY and CDR2 is SYGVKD in the germline V gene. With V trimmed by 6 bases and J by 8 bases, 10 bases remained unmatched. The CDR3 has 15 residues.